This TCR beta chain was documented in a study of blood T cells in healthy people across ages. The overall study: About one barcoded beta molecule per two T cells came from capture by template switching.

CDR1 LGHNA and CDR2 YSLEER come from the germline V gene. With V trimmed by 5 bases and J by 0 bases, 4 bases remained unmatched. The CDR3 is 15 amino acids. For the second PCR, which ran for about 7 to 12 cycles, a sample-barcoded 5' primer and a J-beta primer mix were used. TCRdb used MiXCR to reprocess the 5' RACE reads, holding one entry per CDR3 protein. The data hold approximately 790,000 distinct CDR3 sequences, with 62% observed a single time. The sequence was collected from a man aged 25 to 40 in good health. The chain has TRBV4-3 and TRBJ2-1; 7 nucleotides match TRBD1. Sequencing was carried out using blood. CDR3 residues: CASSEGQPSYNEQFF. Written as DNA, the CDR3 is TGCGCCAGCAGCGAGGGACAGCCCTCCTACAATGAGCAGTTCTTC.